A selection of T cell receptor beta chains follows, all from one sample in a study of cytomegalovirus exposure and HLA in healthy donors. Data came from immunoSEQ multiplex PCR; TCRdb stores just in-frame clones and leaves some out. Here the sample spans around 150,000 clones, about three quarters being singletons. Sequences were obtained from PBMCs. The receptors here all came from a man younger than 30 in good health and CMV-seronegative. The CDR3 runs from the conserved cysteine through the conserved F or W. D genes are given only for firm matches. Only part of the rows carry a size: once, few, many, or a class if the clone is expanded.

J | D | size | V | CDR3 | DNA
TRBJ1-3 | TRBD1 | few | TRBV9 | CASSVEAGGSGNTIYF | TGTGCCAGCAGCGTAGAGGCAGGGGGCTCTGGAAACACCATATATTTT
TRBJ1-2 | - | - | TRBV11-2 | CASSLDQSRTAFYGYTF | TGTGCCAGCAGCTTAGATCAGTCCCGGACAGCGTTTTATGGCTACACCTTC
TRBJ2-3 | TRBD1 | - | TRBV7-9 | CASPGQGRADTQYF | TGTGCCAGTCCGGGACAGGGGCGAGCAGATACGCAGTATTTT
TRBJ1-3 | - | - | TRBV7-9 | CASSPTGFNSGNTIYF | TGTGCCAGCAGCCCTACAGGGTTTAACTCTGGAAACACCATATATTTT
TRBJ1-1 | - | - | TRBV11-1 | CASSSAGVTEAFF | TGTGCCAGCAGCTCGGCAGGGGTAACTGAAGCTTTCTTT
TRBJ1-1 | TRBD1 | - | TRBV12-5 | CASGLTGGEQSGSIEAFF | TGTGCTAGTGGTTTAACAGGGGGCGAGCAGAGTGGATCAATTGAAGCTTTCTTT
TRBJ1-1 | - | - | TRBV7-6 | CASSLAGGGGTEAFF | TGTGCCAGCAGCTTAGCGGGAGGGGGGGGGACTGAAGCTTTCTTT
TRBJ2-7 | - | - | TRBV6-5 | CASSYVQGLETYEQYF | TGTGCCAGCAGTTACGTCCAGGGGTTGGAGACCTACGAGCAGTACTTC
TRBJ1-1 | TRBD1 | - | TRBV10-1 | CASSAGTENTEAFF | TGCGCCAGCAGTGCCGGGACAGAAAACACTGAAGCTTTCTTT
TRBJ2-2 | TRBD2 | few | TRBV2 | CASSKAGVGTGELFF | TGTGCCAGCAGTAAAGCGGGAGTGGGCACCGGGGAGCTGTTTTTT
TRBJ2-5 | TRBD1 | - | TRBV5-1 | CASGNTGTEQETQYF | TGCGCCAGCGGAAACACCGGGACAGAGCAAGAGACCCAGTACTTC
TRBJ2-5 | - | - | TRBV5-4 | CASSFTGTWETQYF | TGTGCCAGCAGCTTCACAGGGACGTGGGAGACCCAGTACTTC
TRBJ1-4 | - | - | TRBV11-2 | CASSLQGIVEKLFF | TGTGCCAGCAGCTTGCAGGGGATAGTTGAAAAACTGTTTTTT
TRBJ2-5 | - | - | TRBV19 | CASNSGSVQETQYF | TGTGCCAGTAATTCGGGGTCGGTCCAAGAGACCCAGTACTTC
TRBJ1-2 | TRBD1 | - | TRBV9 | CASSGNRGRGYTF | TGTGCCAGCAGCGGAAACAGGGGGCGAGGCTACACCTTC
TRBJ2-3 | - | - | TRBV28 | CATESRGPDTQYF | TGTGCCACCGAGTCCCGAGGGCCAGATACGCAGTATTTT
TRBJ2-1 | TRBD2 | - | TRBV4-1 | CASSWGLAEYNEQFF | TGCGCCAGCAGCTGGGGACTAGCGGAGTACAATGAGCAGTTCTTC
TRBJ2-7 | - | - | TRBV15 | CATSSGSTGFSYEQYF | TGTGCCACCAGCAGTGGTTCAACAGGGTTCTCCTACGAGCAGTACTTC
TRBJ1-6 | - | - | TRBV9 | CASSADSNSPLHF | TGTGCCAGCAGCGCGGACAGTAATTCACCCCTCCACTTT